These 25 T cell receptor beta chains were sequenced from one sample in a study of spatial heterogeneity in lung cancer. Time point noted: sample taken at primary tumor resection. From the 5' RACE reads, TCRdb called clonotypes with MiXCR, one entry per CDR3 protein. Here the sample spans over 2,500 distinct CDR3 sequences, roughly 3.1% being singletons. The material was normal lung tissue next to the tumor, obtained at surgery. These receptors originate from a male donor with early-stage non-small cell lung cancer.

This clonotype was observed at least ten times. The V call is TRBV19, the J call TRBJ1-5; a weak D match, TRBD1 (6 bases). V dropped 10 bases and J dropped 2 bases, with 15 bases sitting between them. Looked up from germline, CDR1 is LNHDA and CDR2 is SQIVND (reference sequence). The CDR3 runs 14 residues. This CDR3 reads CATEQGFGNQPQHF. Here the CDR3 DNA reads TGTGCCACAGAACAGGGTTTTGGCAATCAGCCCCAGCATTTT.

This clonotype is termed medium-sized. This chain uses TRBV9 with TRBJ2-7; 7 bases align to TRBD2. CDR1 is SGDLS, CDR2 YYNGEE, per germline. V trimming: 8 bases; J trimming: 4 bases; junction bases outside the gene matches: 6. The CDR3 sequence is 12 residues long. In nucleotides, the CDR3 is TGTGCCAGTGGAAAAGCGGGATACGAGCAGTACTTC. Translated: CASGKAGYEQYF.

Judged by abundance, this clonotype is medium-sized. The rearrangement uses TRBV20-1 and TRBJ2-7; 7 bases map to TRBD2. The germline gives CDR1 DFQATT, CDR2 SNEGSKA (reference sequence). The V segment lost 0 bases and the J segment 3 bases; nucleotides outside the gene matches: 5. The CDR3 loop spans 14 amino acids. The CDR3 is CSARDIRGDYEQYF. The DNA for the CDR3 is TGCAGTGCTAGAGATATTCGGGGGGACTACGAGCAGTACTTC.

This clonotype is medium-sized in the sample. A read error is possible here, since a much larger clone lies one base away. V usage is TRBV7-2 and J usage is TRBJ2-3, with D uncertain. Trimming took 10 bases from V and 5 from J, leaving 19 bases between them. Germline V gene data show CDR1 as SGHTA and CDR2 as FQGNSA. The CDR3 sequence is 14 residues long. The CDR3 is CATQTPGGVDTQYF. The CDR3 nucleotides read TGTGCCACCCAAACCCCCGGCGGAGTAGATACGCAGTATTTT.

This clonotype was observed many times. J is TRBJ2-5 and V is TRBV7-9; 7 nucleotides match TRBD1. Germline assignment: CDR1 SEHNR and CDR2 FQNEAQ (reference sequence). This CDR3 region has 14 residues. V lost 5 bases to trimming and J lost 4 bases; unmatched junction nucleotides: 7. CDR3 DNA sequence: TGTGCCAGCAGCCCATACAGGGGCGGAGAGACCCAGTACTTC. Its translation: CASSPYRGGETQYF.

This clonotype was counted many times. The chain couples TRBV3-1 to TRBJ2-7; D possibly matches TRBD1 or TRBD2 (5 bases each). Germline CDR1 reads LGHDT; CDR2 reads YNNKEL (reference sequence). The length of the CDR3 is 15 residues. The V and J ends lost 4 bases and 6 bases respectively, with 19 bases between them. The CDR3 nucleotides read TGTGCCAGCAGCCCGGGCCGGGGCCGAGGTATCGAGCAGTACTTC. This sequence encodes CASSPGRGRGIEQYF.

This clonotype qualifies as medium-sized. The CDR3 bases are TGCAGCACATTCGGGGAGTTCGCAGATACGCAGTATTTT. Translated: CSTFGEFADTQYF. The gene calls are TRBV29-1 and TRBJ2-3; D possibly corresponds to TRBD2 (5 bases). Per germline, CDR1 SQVTM and CDR2 ANQGSEA. The CDR3 spans 13 residues. V was cut by 8 bases and J by 4 bases, with 16 bases left in between.

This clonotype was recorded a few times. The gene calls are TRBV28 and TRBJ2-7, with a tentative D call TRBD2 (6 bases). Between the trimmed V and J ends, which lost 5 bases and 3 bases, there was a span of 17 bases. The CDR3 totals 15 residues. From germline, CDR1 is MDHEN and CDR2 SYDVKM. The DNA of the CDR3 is TGTGCCAGCAGTACATCTTCGGGAGTCCGCTACGAGCAGTACTTC. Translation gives CASSTSSGVRYEQYF.

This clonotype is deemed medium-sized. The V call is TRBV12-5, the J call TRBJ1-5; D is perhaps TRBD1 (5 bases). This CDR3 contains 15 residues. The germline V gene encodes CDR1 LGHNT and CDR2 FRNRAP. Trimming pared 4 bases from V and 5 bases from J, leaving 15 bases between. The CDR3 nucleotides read TGTGCTAGTGGTTCCACCGGGGCGGGGGATCAGCCCCAGCATTTT. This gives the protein CASGSTGAGDQPQHF.

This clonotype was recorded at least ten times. In nucleotides, the CDR3 is TGTGCCAGCCGGCTAGCGGGGGTAGCTGAGCAGTTCTTC. Protein sequence: CASRLAGVAEQFF. The genes are TRBV6-2 or TRBV6-3 and TRBJ2-1; 10 bases are shared with TRBD2. J lost 9 bases, V lost 8 bases, and 7 bases had no gene match. Germline V gives CDR1 MNHEY, CDR2 SVGEGT. This CDR3 spans 13 amino acids.

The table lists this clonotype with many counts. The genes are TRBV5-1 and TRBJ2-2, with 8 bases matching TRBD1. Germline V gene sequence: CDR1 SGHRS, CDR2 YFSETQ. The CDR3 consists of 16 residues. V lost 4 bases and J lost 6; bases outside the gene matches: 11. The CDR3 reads CASSPTGVGIPGELFF. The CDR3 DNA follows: TGCGCCAGCAGCCCGACAGGGGTCGGTATCCCCGGGGAGCTGTTTTTT. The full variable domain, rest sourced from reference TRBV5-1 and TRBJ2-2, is KAGVTQTPRYLIKTRGQQVTLSCSPISGHRSVSWYQQTPGQGLQFLFEYFSETQRNKGNFPGRFSGRQFSNSRSEMNVSTLELGDSALYLCASSPTGVGIPGELFFGEGSRLTVL.

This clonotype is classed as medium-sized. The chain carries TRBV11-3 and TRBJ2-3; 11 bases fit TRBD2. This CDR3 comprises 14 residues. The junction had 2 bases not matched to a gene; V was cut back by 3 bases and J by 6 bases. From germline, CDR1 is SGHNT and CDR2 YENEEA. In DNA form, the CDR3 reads TGTGCCAGCAGCTTCACTAGCGGGAGCGATACGCAGTATTTT. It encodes CASSFTSGSDTQYF. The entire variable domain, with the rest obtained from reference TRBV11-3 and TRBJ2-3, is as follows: EAGVVQSPRYKIIEKKQPVAFWCNPISGHNTLYWYLQNLGQGPELLIRYENEEAVDDSQLPKDRFSAERLKGVDSTLKIQPAELGDSAVYLCASSFTSGSDTQYFGPGTRLTVL.

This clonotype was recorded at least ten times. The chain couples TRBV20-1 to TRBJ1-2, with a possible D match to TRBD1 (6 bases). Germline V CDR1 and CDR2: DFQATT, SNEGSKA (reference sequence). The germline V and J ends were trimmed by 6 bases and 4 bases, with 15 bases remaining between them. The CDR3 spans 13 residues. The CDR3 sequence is CSANRDNGYGYTF. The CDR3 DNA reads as TGCAGTGCCAACCGGGACAACGGCTATGGCTACACCTTC.

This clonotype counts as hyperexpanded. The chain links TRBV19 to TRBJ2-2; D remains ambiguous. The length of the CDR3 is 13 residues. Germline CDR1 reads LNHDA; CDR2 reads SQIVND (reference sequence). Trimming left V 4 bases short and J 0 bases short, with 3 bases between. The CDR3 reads CASSNPNTGELFF. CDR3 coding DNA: TGTGCCAGTAGTAATCCGAACACCGGGGAGCTGTTTTTT.

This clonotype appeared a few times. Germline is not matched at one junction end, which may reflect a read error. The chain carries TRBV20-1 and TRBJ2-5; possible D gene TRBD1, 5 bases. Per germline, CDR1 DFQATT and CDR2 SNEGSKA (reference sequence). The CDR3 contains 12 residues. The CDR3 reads CSARQGGENQYF. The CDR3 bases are TGCAGTGCTAGACAGGGTGGCGAGAACCAGTACTTC.

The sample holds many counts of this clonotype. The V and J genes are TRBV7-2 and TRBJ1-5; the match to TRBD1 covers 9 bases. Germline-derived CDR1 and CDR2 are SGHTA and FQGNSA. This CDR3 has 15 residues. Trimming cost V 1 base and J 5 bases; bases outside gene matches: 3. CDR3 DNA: TGTGCCAGCAGCTTAGGGGGACAGGGTCATCAGCCCCAGCATTTT. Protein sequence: CASSLGGQGHQPQHF. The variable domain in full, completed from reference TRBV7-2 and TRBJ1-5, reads GAGVSQSPSNKVTEKGKDVELRCDPISGHTALYWYRQSLGQGLEFLIYFQGNSAPDKSGLPSDRFSAERTGGSVSTLTIQRTQQEDSAVYLCASSLGGQGHQPQHFGDGTRLSIL.

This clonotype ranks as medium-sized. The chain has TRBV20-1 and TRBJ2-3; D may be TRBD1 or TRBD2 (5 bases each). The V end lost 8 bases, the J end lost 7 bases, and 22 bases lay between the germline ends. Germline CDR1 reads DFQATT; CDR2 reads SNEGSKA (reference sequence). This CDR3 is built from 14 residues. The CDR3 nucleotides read TGCAGTACGCCCCTGGACACGGAGGAGTATACGCAGTATTTT. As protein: CSTPLDTEEYTQYF.

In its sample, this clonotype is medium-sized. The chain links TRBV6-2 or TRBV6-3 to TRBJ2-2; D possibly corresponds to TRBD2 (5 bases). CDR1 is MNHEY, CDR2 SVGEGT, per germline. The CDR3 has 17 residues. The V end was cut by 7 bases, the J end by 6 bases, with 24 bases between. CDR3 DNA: TGTGCCAGCATCAATCGACCCGAGGGCCAAGGCTCCGGGGAGCTGTTTTTT. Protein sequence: CASINRPEGQGSGELFF.

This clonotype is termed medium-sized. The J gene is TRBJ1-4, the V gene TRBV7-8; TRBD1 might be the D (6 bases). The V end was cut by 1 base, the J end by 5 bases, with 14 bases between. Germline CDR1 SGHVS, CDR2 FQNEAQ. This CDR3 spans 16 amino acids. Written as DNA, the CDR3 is TGTGCCAGCAGCTTAGTACCGACGAGGGGGAATGAAAAACTGTTTTTT. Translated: CASSLVPTRGNEKLFF.

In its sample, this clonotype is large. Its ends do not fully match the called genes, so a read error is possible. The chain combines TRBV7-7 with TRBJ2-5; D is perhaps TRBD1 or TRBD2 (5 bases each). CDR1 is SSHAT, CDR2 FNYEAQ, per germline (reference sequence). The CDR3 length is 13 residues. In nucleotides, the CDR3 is TGTGCTAGCAGCCCCGGGACCCTACGGACCCAGTACTTC. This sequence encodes CASSPGTLRTQYF.

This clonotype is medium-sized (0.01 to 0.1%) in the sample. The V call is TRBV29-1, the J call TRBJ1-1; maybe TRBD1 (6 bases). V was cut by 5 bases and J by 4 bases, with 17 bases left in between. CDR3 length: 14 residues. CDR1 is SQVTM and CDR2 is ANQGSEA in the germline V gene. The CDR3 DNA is TGCAGCGTTCTGGACAGTTTAATGGGCACTGAAGCTTTCTTT. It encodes CSVLDSLMGTEAFF.

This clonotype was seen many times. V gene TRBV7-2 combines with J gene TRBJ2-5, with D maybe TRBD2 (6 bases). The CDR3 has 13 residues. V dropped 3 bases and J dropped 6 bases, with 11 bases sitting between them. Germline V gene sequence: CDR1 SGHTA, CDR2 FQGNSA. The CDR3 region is CASSLEGIQTQYF. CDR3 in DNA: TGTGCCAGCAGCTTGGAGGGGATACAGACCCAGTACTTC.

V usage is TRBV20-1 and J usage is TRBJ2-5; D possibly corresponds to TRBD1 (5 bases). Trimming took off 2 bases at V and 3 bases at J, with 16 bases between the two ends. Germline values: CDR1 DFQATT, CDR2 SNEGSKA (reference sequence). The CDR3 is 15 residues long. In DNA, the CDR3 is TGCAGTGCTAGACCGTCACAGGCCCGGAAAGAGACCCAGTACTTC. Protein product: CSARPSQARKETQYF.

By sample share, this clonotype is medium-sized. The CDR3 DNA reads as TGTGCCATCAGTGAATCTTTAGAAGGGACTGGGGCCAACGTCCTGACTTTC. Protein product: CAISESLEGTGANVLTF. This sequence joins TRBV10-3 and TRBJ2-6; D not resolved. Germline V gene sequence: CDR1 ENHRY, CDR2 SYGVKD. The CDR3 consists of 17 residues. V was trimmed by 3 bases and J by 2 bases, leaving 14 bases between them.

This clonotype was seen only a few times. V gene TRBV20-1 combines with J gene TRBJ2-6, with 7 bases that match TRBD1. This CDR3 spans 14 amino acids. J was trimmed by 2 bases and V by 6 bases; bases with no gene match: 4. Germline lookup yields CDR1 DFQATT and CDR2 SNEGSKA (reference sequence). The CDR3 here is CSARTGTGANVLTF. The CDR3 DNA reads TGCAGTGCAAGGACAGGAACTGGGGCCAACGTCCTGACTTTC.